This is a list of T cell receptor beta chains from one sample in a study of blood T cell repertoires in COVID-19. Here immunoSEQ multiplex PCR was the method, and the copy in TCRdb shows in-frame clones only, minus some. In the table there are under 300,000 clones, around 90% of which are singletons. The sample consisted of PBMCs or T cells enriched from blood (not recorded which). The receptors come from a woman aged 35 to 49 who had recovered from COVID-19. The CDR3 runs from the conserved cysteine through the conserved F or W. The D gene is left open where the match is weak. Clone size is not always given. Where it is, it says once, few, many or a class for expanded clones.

CDR3nt: TGTGCTAGTGGCCCCCCCGGGGGTCCCGGACCCACAGATACGCAGTATTTT
CDR3aa: CASGPPGGPGPTDTQYF
d_gene: .
v_gene: TRBV12-5
j_gene: TRBJ2-3
abundance: once

CDR3nt: TGTGCCAGTAGTATATCGAGCCGACAGGGTGACCAGCCCCAGCATTTT
CDR3aa: CASSISSRQGDQPQHF
d_gene: TRBD1
v_gene: TRBV19
j_gene: TRBJ1-5
abundance: .

CDR3nt: TGCGCCAGCAGCGCTCTAGCGGGAGGACAGGACACCGGGGAGCTGTTTTTT
CDR3aa: CASSALAGGQDTGELFF
d_gene: TRBD2
v_gene: TRBV5-1
j_gene: TRBJ2-2
abundance: .

CDR3nt: TGCAGCGTTCTGGATAGCGGGAGGTGGGAGACCCAGTACTTC
CDR3aa: CSVLDSGRWETQYF
d_gene: TRBD2
v_gene: TRBV29-1
j_gene: TRBJ2-5
abundance: .

CDR3nt: TGTGCCAGCAGCTTGGTGGACAGGGGCCACAACTATGGCTACACCTTC
CDR3aa: CASSLVDRGHNYGYTF
d_gene: TRBD1
v_gene: TRBV5-6
j_gene: TRBJ1-2
abundance: .

CDR3nt: TGTGCCAGTAGTCCGGGGGAAGGATCCCCTTATGGCTACACCTTC
CDR3aa: CASSPGEGSPYGYTF
d_gene: .
v_gene: TRBV19
j_gene: TRBJ1-2
abundance: .

CDR3nt: TGTGCCAGTAGTATAAGTATCGGGTCGACCTACAATGAGCAGTTCTTC
CDR3aa: CASSISIGSTYNEQFF
d_gene: .
v_gene: TRBV19
j_gene: TRBJ2-1
abundance: .

CDR3nt: TGCAGCGTTGAGGCGGAATATGGCTACACCTTC
CDR3aa: CSVEAEYGYTF
d_gene: .
v_gene: TRBV29-1
j_gene: TRBJ1-2
abundance: .

CDR3nt: TGTGCCAGCAGCTTGGTCCAGTTCGCGAACACCGGGGAGCTGTTTTTT
CDR3aa: CASSLVQFANTGELFF
d_gene: .
v_gene: TRBV5-5
j_gene: TRBJ2-2
abundance: once

CDR3nt: TGCAGCGTTGAAGAGGGGGCGACAGGCCCTGAAGCTTTCTTT
CDR3aa: CSVEEGATGPEAFF
d_gene: .
v_gene: TRBV29-1
j_gene: TRBJ1-1
abundance: few

CDR3nt: TGCGCCAGCAGCCCGGAGGGACAGGGAAATGAAAAACTGTTTTTT
CDR3aa: CASSPEGQGNEKLFF
d_gene: TRBD1
v_gene: TRBV5-1
j_gene: TRBJ1-4
abundance: .

CDR3nt: TGCGCCAGCAGCGCCGGGACAGTTAATCAGCCCCAGCATTTT
CDR3aa: CASSAGTVNQPQHF
d_gene: TRBD1
v_gene: TRBV5-1
j_gene: TRBJ1-5
abundance: .

CDR3nt: TGCGCCAGCAGCCCAACTAGCGATACGCAGTATTTT
CDR3aa: CASSPTSDTQYF
d_gene: .
v_gene: TRBV5-1
j_gene: TRBJ2-3
abundance: .

CDR3nt: TGCGCCAGCAGCCAACGAAATGTACAGGGGAATGAGCAGTTCTTC
CDR3aa: CASSQRNVQGNEQFF
d_gene: TRBD1
v_gene: TRBV4-3
j_gene: TRBJ2-1
abundance: .